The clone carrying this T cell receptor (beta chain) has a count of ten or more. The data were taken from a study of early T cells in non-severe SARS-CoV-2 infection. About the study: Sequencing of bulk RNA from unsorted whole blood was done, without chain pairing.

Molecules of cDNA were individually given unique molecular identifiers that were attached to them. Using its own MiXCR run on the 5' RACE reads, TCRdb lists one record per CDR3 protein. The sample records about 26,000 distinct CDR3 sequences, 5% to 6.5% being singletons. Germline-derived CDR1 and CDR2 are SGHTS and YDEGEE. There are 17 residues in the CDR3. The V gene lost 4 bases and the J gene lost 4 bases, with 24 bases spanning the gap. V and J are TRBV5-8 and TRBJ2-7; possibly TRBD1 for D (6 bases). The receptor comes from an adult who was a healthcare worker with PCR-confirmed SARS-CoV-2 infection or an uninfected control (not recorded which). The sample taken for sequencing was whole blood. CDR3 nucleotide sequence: TGTGCCAGCAGCGTACAGGGAAAAGGAGTGGTTGCGTACGAGCAGTACTTC. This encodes CASSVQGKGVVAYEQYF.